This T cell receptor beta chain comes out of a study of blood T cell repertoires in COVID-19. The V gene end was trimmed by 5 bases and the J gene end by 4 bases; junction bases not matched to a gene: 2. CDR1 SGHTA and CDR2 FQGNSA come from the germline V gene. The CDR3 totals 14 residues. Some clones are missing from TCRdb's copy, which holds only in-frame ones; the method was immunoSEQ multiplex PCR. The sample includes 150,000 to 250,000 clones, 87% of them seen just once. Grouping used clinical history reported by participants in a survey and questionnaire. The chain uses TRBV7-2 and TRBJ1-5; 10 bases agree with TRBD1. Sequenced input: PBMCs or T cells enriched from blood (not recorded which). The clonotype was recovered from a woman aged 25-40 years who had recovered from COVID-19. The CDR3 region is CASSLDRGNQPQHF. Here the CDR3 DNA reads TGTGCCAGCAGCCTGGACAGGGGGAATCAGCCCCAGCATTTT. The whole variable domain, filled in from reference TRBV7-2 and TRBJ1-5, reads GAGVSQSPSNKVTEKGKDVELRCDPISGHTALYWYRQSLGQGLEFLIYFQGNSAPDKSGLPSDRFSAERTGGSVSTLTIQRTQQEDSAVYLCASSLDRGNQPQHFGDGTRLSIL.